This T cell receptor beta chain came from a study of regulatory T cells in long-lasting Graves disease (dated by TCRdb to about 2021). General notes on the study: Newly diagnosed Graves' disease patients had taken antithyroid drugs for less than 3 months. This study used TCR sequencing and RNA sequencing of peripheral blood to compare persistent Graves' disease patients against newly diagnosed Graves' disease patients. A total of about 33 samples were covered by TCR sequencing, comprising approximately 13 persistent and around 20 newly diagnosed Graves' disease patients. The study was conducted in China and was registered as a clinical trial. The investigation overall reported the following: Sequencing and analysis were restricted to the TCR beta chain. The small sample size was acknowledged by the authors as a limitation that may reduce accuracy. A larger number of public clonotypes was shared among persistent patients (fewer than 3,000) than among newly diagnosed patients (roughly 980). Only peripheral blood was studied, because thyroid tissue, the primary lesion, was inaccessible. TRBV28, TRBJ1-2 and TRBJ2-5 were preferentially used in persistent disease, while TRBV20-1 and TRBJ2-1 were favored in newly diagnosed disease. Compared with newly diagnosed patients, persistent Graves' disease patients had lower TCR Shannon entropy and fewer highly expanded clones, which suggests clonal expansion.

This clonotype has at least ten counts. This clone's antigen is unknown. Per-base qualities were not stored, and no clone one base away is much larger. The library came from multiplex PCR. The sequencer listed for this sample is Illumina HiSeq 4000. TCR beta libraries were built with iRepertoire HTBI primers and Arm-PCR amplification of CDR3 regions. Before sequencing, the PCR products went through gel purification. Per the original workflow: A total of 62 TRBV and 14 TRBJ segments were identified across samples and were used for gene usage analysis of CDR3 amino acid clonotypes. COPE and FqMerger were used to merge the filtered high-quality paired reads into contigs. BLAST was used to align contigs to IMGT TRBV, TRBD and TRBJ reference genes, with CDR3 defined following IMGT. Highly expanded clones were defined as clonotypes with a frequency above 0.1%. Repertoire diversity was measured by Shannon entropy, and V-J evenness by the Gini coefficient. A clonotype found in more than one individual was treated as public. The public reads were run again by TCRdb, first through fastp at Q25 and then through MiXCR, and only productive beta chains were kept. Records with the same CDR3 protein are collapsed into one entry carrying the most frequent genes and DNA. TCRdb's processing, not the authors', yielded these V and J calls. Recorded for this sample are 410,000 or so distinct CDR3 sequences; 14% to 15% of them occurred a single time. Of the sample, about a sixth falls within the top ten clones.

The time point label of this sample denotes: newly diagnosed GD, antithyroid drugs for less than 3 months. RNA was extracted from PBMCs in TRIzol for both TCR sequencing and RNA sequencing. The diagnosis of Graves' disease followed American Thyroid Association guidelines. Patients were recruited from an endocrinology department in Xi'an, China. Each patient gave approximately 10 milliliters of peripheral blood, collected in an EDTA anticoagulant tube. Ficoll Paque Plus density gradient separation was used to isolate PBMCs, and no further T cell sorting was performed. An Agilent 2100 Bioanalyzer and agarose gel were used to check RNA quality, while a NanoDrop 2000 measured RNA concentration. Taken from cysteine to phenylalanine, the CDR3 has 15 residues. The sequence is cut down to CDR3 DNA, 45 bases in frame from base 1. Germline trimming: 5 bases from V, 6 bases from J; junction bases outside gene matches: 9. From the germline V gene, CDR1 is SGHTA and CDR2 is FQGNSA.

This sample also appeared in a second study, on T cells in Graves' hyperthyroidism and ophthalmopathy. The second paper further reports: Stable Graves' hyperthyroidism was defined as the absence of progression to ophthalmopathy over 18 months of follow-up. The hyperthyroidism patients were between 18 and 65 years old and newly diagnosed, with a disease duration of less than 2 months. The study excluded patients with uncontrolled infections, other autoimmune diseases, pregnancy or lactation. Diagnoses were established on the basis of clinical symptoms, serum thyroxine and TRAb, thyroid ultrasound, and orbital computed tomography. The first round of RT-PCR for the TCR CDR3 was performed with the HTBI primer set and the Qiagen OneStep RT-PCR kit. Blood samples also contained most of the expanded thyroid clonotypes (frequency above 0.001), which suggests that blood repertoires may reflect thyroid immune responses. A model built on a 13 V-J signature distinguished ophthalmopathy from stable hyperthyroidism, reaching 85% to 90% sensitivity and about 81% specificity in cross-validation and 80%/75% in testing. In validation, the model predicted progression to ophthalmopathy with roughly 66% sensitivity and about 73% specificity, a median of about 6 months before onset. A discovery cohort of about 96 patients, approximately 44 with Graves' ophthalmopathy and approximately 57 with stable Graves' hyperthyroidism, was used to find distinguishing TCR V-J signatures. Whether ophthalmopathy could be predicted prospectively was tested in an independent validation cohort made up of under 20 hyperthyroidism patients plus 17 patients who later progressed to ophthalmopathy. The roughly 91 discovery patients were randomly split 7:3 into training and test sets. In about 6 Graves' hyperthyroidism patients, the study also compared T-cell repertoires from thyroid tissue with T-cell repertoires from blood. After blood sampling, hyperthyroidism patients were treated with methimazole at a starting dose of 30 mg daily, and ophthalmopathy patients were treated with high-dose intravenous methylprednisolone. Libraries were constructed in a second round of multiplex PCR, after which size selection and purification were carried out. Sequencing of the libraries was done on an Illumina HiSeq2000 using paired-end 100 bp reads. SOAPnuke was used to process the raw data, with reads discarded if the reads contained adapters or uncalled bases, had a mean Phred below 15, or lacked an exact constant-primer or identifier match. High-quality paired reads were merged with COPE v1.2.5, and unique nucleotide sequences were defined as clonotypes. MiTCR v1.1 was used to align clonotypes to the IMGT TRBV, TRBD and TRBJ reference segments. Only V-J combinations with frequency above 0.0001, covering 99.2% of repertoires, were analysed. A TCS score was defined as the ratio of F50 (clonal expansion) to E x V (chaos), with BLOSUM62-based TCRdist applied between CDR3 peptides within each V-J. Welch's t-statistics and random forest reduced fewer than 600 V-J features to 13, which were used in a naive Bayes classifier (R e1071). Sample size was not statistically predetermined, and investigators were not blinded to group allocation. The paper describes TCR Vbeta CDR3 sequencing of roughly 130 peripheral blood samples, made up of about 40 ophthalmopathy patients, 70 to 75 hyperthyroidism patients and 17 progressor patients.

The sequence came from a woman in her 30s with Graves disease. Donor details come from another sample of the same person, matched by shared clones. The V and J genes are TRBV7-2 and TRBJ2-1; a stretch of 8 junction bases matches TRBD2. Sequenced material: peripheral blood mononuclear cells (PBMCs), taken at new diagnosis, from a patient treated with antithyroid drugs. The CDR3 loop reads CASSVMLAGTNEQFF. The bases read TGTGCCAGCAGCGTGATGTTAGCGGGGACCAATGAGCAGTTCTTC.